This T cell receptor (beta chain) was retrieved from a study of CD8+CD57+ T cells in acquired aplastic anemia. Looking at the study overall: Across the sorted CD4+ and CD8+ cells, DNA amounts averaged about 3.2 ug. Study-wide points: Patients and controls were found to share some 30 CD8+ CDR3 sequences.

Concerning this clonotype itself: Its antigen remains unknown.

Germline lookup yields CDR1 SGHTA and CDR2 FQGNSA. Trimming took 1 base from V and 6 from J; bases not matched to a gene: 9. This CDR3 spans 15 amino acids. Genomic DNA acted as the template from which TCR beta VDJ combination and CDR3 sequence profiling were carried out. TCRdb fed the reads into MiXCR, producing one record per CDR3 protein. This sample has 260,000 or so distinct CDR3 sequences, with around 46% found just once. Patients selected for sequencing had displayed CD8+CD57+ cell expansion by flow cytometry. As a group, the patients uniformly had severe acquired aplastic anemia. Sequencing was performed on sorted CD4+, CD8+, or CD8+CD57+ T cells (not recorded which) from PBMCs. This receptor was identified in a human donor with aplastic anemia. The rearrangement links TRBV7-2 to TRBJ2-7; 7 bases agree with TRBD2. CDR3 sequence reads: CASSLVSLRELEQYF. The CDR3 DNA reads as TGTGCCAGCAGCTTAGTATCCTTGCGGGAGCTCGAGCAGTACTTC.